This T cell receptor beta chain was sequenced during a study of cytomegalovirus exposure and HLA in healthy donors. A multiplex PCR was run with 60 Vbeta primers and 13 Jbeta primers. TCRdb's copy holds only in-frame clones and misses some; the assay was immunoSEQ multiplex PCR. This sample has around 140,000 clones, with more than 75% found just once. This CDR3 region has 15 residues. V was trimmed by 3 bases and J by 2 bases, leaving 13 bases between them. The germline CDR1 and CDR2 sequences are SNHLY and FYNNEI. Concerning this clone itself: The antigen remains undetermined.

Study conclusions and caveats: A later examination showed that TCR association rates differed by HLA locus, with DRB1 most and HLA-C fewest. In a later analysis, HLA-associated beta chains showed higher expansion and lower generation probabilities than comparable chains. Three chains linked to CMV were shown in vitro to be specific for CMV antigens.

This TCR came from a male donor in good health and CMV-seronegative. The V gene is TRBV2, the J gene TRBJ1-1; TRBD1 is a possible D gene (5 bases). The specimen was PBMCs. CDR3 residues: CASSDWRGVNTEAFF. For the CDR3, the DNA is TGTGCCAGCAGTGATTGGCGGGGCGTAAACACTGAAGCTTTCTTT.